A selection of T cell receptor beta chains follows, all from one sample in a study of blood T cell repertoires in COVID-19. Assay: immunoSEQ multiplex PCR; the TCRdb copy retains only in-frame clones and omits some. The data contain tens of thousands of clones, roughly 88% of them singletons. Sequencing was done on a sample of peripheral blood. The receptors shown here come from a woman in her seventies with active COVID-19. The CDR3 runs from the conserved cysteine through the conserved F or W. A D gene is named only where the DNA matches it firmly. Some rows mark clone size as missing; the rest say once, few, many or name a class of expanded clone.

NA	TRBV6-5	13	TRBJ1-1	NA	CASTKFTIAEAFF	TGTGCCAGCACTAAGTTCACCATTGCTGAAGCTTTCTTT
NA	TRBV11-3	15	TRBJ2-3	TRBD2	CASNPGGTSTDTQYF	TGTGCCAGCAACCCGGGAGGGACGTCCACAGATACGCAGTATTTT
NA	TRBV7-8	15	TRBJ2-7	TRBD2	CASSRAGAYTYEQYF	TGTGCCAGCAGCCGAGCGGGGGCCTATACCTACGAGCAGTACTTC
NA	TRBV7-9	16	TRBJ2-1	TRBD1	CASNLPLQGLLGEQFF	TGTGCCAGCAACCTGCCATTACAGGGGTTATTGGGTGAGCAGTTCTTC
NA	TRBV2	16	TRBJ2-5	NA	CASRTTRFGVRETQYF	TGTGCCAGCAGGACCACTAGATTCGGCGTGCGGGAGACCCAGTACTTC
few	TRBV9	14	TRBJ1-3	NA	CASSVGLSGNTIYF	TGTGCCAGCAGCGTAGGTCTCTCTGGAAACACCATATATTTT
few	TRBV10-1	15	TRBJ2-3	NA	CASSTGIETADTQYF	TGCGCCAGCAGTACCGGGATCGAGACGGCAGATACGCAGTATTTT
NA	TRBV27	14	TRBJ2-7	NA	CASSSLFRGSEVYF	TGTGCCAGCAGTTCTTTATTCAGGGGCAGCGAGGTGTACTTC
NA	TRBV10-2	12	TRBJ2-5	NA	CASSESRETQYF	TGCGCCAGCAGTGAGTCTAGAGAGACCCAGTACTTC
NA	TRBV10-1	18	TRBJ1-5	NA	CASRGPLKGGSQGQPQHF	TGCGCCAGCAGGGGACCGTTAAAAGGAGGGTCCCAAGGACAGCCCCAGCATTTT
NA	TRBV15	21	TRBJ1-1	NA	CATSSQVVLIGGGALNTEAFF	TGTGCCACCAGCAGTCAGGTCGTCCTGATCGGGGGAGGGGCCCTGAACACTGAAGCTTTCTTT
few	TRBV7-9	13	TRBJ2-1	TRBD1	CASAAGGLDEQFF	TGTGCCAGCGCTGCAGGGGGCTTGGATGAGCAGTTCTTC
NA	TRBV15	16	TRBJ2-1	TRBD2	CATSSSVLAGGDEQFF	TGTGCCACCAGCAGCTCTGTCCTAGCGGGGGGGGACGAGCAGTTCTTC
NA	TRBV29-1	15	TRBJ2-3	NA	CSVERAAPSTDPQYF	TGCAGCGTTGAAAGAGCGGCCCCTAGCACAGATCCGCAGTATTTT
NA	TRBV20-1	11	TRBJ1-1	NA	CSGAGNVEAFF	TGCAGTGGGGCGGGGAATGTAGAGGCTTTCTTT
NA	TRBV19	13	TRBJ2-7	TRBD1	CASSEGARSEQYF	TGTGCCAGTAGTGAGGGGGCTCGGAGTGAGCAGTACTTC
NA	TRBV11-3	13	TRBJ2-3	NA	CASSPGTPDTQYF	TGTGCCAGCAGCCCGGGGACTCCAGATACGCAGTATTTT
NA	TRBV19	16	TRBJ2-6	NA	CASSIWESSGANVLTF	TGTGCCAGTAGTATCTGGGAGAGCTCTGGGGCCAACGTCCTGACTTTC
NA	TRBV7-2	14	TRBJ2-1	TRBD2	CASSPSGGLDEQFF	TGTGCCAGCAGCCCTAGCGGGGGGCTGGATGAGCAGTTCTTC
NA	TRBV6-2/TRBV6-3	16	TRBJ2-2	TRBD2	CASSQRLAGATGELFF	TGTGCCAGCAGCCAAAGACTAGCGGGGGCCACCGGGGAGCTGTTTTTT
few	TRBV7-9	15	TRBJ1-2	NA	CASSLAFTGLDGYTF	TGTGCCAGCAGCTTAGCGTTCACAGGCTTGGATGGCTACACCTTC
NA	TRBV4-3	16	TRBJ2-1	TRBD2	CASSQEGSGGYNEQFF	TGCGCCAGCAGCCAAGAGGGTAGCGGGGGCTACAATGAGCAGTTCTTC
NA	TRBV5-4	16	TRBJ2-3	TRBD2	CASSLRRGGGTDTQYF	TGTGCCAGCAGCTTGCGCCGGGGAGGGGGCACAGATACGCAGTATTTT
NA	TRBV18	15	TRBJ1-1	NA	CASSPGRAGDTEAFF	TGTGCCAGCTCACCGGGGAGGGCGGGGGACACTGAAGCTTTCTTT
NA	TRBV28	14	TRBJ2-7	NA	CASRAQGLAYEQYF	TGTGCCAGCAGGGCCCAGGGCCTGGCCTACGAGCAGTACTTC
NA	TRBV9	15	TRBJ2-1	NA	CASSPSKGLNNEQFF	TGTGCCAGCAGCCCAAGCAAGGGGCTCAACAATGAGCAGTTCTTC
NA	TRBV11-2	16	TRBJ2-2	NA	CASSLRDSRGTGELFF	TGTGCCAGCAGCTTAAGAGACAGTCGAGGCACCGGGGAGCTGTTTTTT
few	TRBV6-5	15	TRBJ2-7	TRBD1	CASSYLGQGAYEQYF	TGTGCCAGCAGTTACTTAGGACAGGGGGCTTACGAGCAGTACTTC
NA	TRBV9	13	TRBJ1-2	NA	CASSETAYYGYTF	TGTGCCAGCAGCGAGACAGCCTACTATGGCTACACCTTC
NA	TRBV7-2	12	TRBJ1-1	TRBD1	CASSRRTGEAFF	TGTGCCAGCAGCCGGCGGACAGGAGAAGCTTTCTTT
NA	TRBV6-5	14	TRBJ1-6	NA	CASRGGPYNSPLHF	TGTGCCAGCAGGGGGGGACCCTATAATTCACCCCTCCACTTT
NA	TRBV27	14	TRBJ2-3	TRBD2	CASRPGLVGDTQYF	TGTGCCAGCAGGCCGGGACTAGTGGGAGATACGCAGTATTTT
NA	TRBV3-1/TRBV3-2	13	TRBJ2-3	NA	CASSQGGANTQYF	TGTGCCAGCAGCCAGGGGGGAGCGAATACGCAGTATTTT
once	TRBV6-2/TRBV6-3	17	TRBJ2-3	TRBD1	CASSPSSTGVDTDTQYF	TGTGCCAGCAGCCCCTCCTCGACAGGGGTGGATACAGATACGCAGTATTTT
NA	TRBV6-1	14	TRBJ1-2	NA	CASSEFWENYGYTF	TGTGCCAGCAGTGAATTTTGGGAGAACTATGGCTACACCTTC
NA	TRBV5-8	13	TRBJ1-5	NA	CASSWDGSQPQHF	TGTGCCAGCAGCTGGGACGGGAGTCAGCCCCAGCATTTT
NA	TRBV6-5	15	TRBJ1-1	NA	CASSYSRAGRAEAFF	TGTGCCAGCAGTTACTCGAGGGCAGGGAGGGCTGAAGCTTTCTTT
NA	TRBV28	14	TRBJ2-3	NA	CASSFEVFSDTQYF	TGTGCCAGCAGTTTCGAGGTATTTTCAGATACGCAGTATTTT
NA	TRBV2	15	TRBJ2-3	TRBD2	CASSESTSARDTQYF	TGTGCCAGCAGTGAATCGACTAGCGCTAGGGATACGCAGTATTTT
once	TRBV2	14	TRBJ2-5	NA	CATRMGATQETQYF	TGTGCCACACGGATGGGGGCCACACAAGAGACCCAGTACTTC
once	TRBV27	20	TRBJ1-3	NA	CASSPSPIQGPIEAGNTIYF	TGTGCCAGCAGTCCCTCCCCCATACAGGGCCCGATAGAGGCTGGAAACACCATATATTTT
NA	TRBV6-2/TRBV6-3	16	TRBJ2-3	TRBD2	CASSYASGLATDTQYF	TGTGCCAGCAGTTACGCAAGCGGACTAGCGACGGATACGCAGTATTTT
NA	TRBV5-1	14	TRBJ2-3	TRBD1	CASSVTGPVNTQYF	TGCGCCAGCAGCGTGACAGGGCCGGTTAATACGCAGTATTTT
once	TRBV10-3	15	TRBJ2-5	NA	CAIRADSRSQETQYF	TGTGCCATCAGGGCCGACAGTAGATCCCAAGAGACCCAGTACTTC
NA	TRBV5-6	12	TRBJ2-3	TRBD1	CASSLYTGAGYF	TGTGCCAGCAGCCTGTATACAGGGGCGGGCTATTTT
NA	TRBV7-2	14	TRBJ1-1	NA	CASSPDYRDTEAFF	TGTGCCAGCAGCCCTGATTACAGGGACACTGAAGCTTTCTTT
NA	TRBV18	17	TRBJ2-5	TRBD2	CASSPLAGGSTQETQYF	TGTGCCAGCTCACCGCTAGCGGGGGGCTCAACCCAAGAGACCCAGTACTTC
NA	TRBV20-1	11	TRBJ1-1	NA	CSGREDTEAFF	TGCAGTGGCAGGGAGGACACTGAAGCTTTCTTT
NA	TRBV4-3	14	TRBJ1-1	NA	CASSQEGERGRAFF	TGCGCCAGCAGCCAAGAAGGCGAGCGGGGGCGAGCTTTCTTT
NA	TRBV2	14	TRBJ2-2	NA	CASSYGGNTGELFF	TGTGCCAGCAGTTACGGAGGGAACACCGGGGAGCTGTTTTTT
NA	TRBV5-6	15	TRBJ1-2	NA	CASSLVVGSPEGYTF	TGTGCCAGCAGCTTGGTAGTAGGCAGTCCGGAGGGCTACACCTTC
NA	TRBV5-6	13	TRBJ2-7	NA	CASSLQASYEQYF	TGTGCCAGCAGCTTACAGGCATCCTACGAGCAGTACTTC
NA	TRBV30	12	TRBJ1-2	NA	CAWSVHLYGYTF	TGTGCCTGGAGTGTACACCTCTATGGCTACACCTTC
NA	TRBV4-1	16	TRBJ1-2	NA	CASSQDSWGTDYGYTF	TGCGCCAGCAGCCAAGATAGTTGGGGCACTGACTATGGCTACACCTTC
NA	TRBV7-2	13	TRBJ1-6	NA	CASSLALGSPLHF	TGTGCCAGCAGCTTAGCGCTCGGTTCACCCCTCCACTTT
once	TRBV30	15	TRBJ2-3	NA	CAWKAGGSSTDTQYF	TGTGCCTGGAAAGCCGGGGGTTCTAGCACAGATACGCAGTATTTT
NA	TRBV19	13	TRBJ1-2	NA	CASSPGGGYGYTF	TGTGCCAGTAGCCCGGGGGGGGGCTATGGCTACACCTTC
few	TRBV7-2	13	TRBJ2-7	NA	CASSPDGYGEQYF	TGTGCCAGCAGCCCCGACGGGTACGGCGAGCAGTACTTC
NA	TRBV10-3	15	TRBJ1-1	NA	CAIRESLSENTEAFF	TGTGCCATCAGAGAGTCCCTTTCAGAGAACACTGAAGCTTTCTTT